This TCR beta chain was obtained from a study of beta chain features in type 1 diabetes. Expressed TCRB transcripts were sequenced because the isolated RNA had all been reverse transcribed beforehand. Sequencing was performed with immunoSEQ multiplex PCR; in TCRdb, only in-frame clones are kept and a portion is missing. The sample includes around 340,000 clones, around 9% of them seen just once. This clone showed up just a few times. No antigen is known for it. Study-level points and caveats: When Type 1 diabetes patients were examined, their TCRB CDR3s proved moderately but significantly shorter in all four CD4+ subsets. For cells with high TCR expression, cDNA sequencing could yield over-representation. For patients and controls alike, PCR might favor shorter templates to the same degree.

Trimming stripped 1 base from V and 6 bases from J, with 14 bases between. CDR1 is SGHVS, CDR2 FQNEAQ, per germline. The CDR3 is 15 amino acids. Sorted populations were all over 98% pure. What was sequenced was central memory CD4+ T cells from blood. The source is a man between 25 and 39 years old with type 1 diabetes. This chain links TRBV7-8 with TRBJ2-3; a possible D gene is TRBD2 (6 bases). The CDR3 spells CASSLGLGLRDTQYF. The CDR3 DNA is TGTGCCAGCAGCTTAGGACTAGGGTTACGGGATACGCAGTATTTT.